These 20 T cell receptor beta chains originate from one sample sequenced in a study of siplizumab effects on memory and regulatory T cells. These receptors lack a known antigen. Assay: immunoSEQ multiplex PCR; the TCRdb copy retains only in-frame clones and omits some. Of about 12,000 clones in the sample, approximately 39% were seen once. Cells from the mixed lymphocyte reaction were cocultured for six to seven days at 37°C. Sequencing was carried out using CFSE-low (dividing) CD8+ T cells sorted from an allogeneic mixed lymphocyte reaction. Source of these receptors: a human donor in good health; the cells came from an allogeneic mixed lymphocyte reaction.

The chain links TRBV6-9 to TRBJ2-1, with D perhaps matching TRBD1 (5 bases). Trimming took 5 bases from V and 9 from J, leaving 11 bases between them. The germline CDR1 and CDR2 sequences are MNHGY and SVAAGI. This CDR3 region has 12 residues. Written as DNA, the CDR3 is TGTGCCAGCAGTCCAGGGTTTGGTGAGCAGTTCTTC. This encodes CASSPGFGEQFF.

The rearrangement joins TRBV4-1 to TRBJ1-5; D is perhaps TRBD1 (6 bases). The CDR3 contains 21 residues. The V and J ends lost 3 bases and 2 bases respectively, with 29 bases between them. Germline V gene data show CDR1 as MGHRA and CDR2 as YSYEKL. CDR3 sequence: CASSHGTMIDSYTRGNQPQHF. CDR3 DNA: TGCGCCAGCAGCCATGGGACAATGATAGACAGTTATACGAGGGGCAATCAGCCCCAGCATTTT.

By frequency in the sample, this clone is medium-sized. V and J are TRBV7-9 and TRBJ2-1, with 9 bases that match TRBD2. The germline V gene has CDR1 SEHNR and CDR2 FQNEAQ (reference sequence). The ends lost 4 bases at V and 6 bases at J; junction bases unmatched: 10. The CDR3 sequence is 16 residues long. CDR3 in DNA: TGTGCCAGCAGCTCCCAGACTAGCGGACCAGCCAATGAGCAGTTCTTC. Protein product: CASSSQTSGPANEQFF.

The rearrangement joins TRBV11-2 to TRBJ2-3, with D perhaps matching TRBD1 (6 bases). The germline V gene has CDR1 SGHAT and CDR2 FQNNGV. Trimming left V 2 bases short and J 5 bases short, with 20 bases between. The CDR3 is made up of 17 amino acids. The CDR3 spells CASSLSLGAHTVDTQYF. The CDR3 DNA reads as TGTGCCAGCAGCTTATCATTGGGGGCGCATACTGTAGATACGCAGTATTTT.

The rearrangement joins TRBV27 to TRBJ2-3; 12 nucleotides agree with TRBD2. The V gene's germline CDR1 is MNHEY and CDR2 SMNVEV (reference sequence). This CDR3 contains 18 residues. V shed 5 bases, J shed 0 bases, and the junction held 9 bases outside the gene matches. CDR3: CASSAWASGGASTDTQYF. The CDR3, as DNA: TGTGCCAGCAGTGCGTGGGCTAGCGGGGGGGCTAGCACAGATACGCAGTATTTT.

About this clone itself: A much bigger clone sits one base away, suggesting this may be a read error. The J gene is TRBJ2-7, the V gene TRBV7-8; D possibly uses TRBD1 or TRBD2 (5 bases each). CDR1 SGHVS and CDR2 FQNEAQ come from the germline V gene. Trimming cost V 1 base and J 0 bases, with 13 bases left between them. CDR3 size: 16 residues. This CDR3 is CASSLDRGTISYEQYF. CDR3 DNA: TGTGCCAGCAGCTTAGACCGGGGCACCATCTCCTACGAGCAGTACTTC.

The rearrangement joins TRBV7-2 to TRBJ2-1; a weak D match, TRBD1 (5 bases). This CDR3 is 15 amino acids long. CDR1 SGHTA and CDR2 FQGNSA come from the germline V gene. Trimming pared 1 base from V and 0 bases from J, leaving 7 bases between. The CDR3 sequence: CASSLDQGSYNEQFF. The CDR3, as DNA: TGTGCCAGCAGCTTAGATCAGGGCTCCTACAATGAGCAGTTCTTC.

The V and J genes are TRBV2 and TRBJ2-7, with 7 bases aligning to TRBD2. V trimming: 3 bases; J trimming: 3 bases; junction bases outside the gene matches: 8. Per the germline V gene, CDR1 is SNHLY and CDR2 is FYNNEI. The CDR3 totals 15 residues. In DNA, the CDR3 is TGTGCCAGCAGTGATCCGGGGGGACTAATCTACGAGCAGTACTTC. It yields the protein CASSDPGGLIYEQYF.

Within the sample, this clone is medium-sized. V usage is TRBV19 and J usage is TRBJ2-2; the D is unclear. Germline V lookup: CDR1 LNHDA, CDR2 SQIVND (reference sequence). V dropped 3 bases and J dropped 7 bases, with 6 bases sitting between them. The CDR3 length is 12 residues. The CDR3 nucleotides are TGTGCCAGTAGTATCTCACACGGGGAGCTGTTTTTT. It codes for CASSISHGELFF.

Written as DNA, the CDR3 is TGTGCCAGCAGTTATAGCCCCGGGACTCTCGTGTTCTTC. Encoded protein: CASSYSPGTLVFF. The genes are TRBV6-5 and TRBJ2-1; the D gene is possibly TRBD2 (6 bases). Trimming took off 3 bases at V and 15 bases at J, with 18 bases between the two ends. Germline V gene lookup returns CDR1 MNHEY and CDR2 SVGAGI. CDR3 length equals 13 residues.

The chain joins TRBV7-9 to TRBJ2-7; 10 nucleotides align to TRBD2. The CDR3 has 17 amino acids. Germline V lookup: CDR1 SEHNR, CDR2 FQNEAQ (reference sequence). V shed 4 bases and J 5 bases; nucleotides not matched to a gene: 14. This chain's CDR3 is CASSSAGGATVPHEQYF. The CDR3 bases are TGTGCCAGCAGCTCAGCGGGAGGGGCAACTGTTCCCCACGAGCAGTACTTC.

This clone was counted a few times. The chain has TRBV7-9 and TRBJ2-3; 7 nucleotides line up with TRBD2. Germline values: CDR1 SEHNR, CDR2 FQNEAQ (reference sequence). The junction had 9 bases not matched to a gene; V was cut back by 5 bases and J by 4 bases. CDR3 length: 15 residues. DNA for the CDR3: TGTGCCAGCAGCAACACAAAAGCGGGGCCAGATACGCAGTATTTT. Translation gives CASSNTKAGPDTQYF.

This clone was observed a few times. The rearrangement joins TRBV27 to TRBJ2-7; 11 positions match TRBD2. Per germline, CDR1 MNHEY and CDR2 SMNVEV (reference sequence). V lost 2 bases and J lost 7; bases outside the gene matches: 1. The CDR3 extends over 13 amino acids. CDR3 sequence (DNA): TGTGCCAGCAGTTTAAGACTAGCGGGAGAGCAGTACTTC. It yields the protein CASSLRLAGEQYF.

In DNA, the CDR3 is TGTGCCAGCAGTTTATCTCGGGCAGGGCGAGAGCAGTACTTC. It yields the protein CASSLSRAGREQYF. V and J are TRBV27 and TRBJ2-7, with TRBD1 as a possible D gene (5 bases). There are 14 residues in the CDR3. V gave up 0 bases and J gave up 7 bases, with 13 bases separating them. Germline assignment: CDR1 MNHEY and CDR2 SMNVEV (reference sequence).

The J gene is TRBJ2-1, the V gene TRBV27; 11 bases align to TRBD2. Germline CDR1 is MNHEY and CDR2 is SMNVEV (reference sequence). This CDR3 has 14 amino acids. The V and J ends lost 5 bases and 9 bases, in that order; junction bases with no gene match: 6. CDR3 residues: CASSVLAGGGEQFF. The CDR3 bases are TGTGCCAGCAGTGTCCTAGCGGGGGGCGGTGAGCAGTTCTTC.

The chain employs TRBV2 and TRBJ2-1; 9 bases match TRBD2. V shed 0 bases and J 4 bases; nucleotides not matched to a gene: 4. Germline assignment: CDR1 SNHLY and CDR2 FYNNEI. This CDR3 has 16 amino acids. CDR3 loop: CASSEAAGGLYNEQFF. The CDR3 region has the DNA TGTGCCAGCAGTGAAGCTGCGGGGGGGCTTTACAATGAGCAGTTCTTC.

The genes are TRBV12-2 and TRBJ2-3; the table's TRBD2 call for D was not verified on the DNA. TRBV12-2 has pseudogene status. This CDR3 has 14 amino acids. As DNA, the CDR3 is TGTGCAAGTCGCACTAGCGGGAGCGGGGGTACGCAGTATTTT. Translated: CASRTSGSGGTQYF.

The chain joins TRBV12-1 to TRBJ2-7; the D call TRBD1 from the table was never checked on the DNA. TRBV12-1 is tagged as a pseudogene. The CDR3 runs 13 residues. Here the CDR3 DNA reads TGTGCCAGCAGCGCTGGACAGTACACCGAGCAGTACTTC. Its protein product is CASSAGQYTEQYF.

The CDR3 nucleotides are TGCGCCAGCAGCCTGACAGGGAACGGAGAAAAACTGTTTTTT. Translating it yields CASSLTGNGEKLFF. The V and J genes are TRBV10-2 and TRBJ1-4; 7 positions match TRBD1. The CDR3 loop spans 14 amino acids. Losses at the gene ends were 6 bases for V and 8 bases for J; bases not matched to a gene: 9. CDR1 WSHSY and CDR2 SAAADI come from the germline V gene.

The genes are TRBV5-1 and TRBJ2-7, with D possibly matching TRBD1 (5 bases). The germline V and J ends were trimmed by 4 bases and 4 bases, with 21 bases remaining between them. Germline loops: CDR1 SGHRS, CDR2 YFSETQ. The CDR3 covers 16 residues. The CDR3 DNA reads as TGCGCCAGCAGCACCGTCCTAGTGACAGAAGAATACGAGCAGTACTTC. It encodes CASSTVLVTEEYEQYF.